These 27 T cell receptor beta chains originate from one sample sequenced in a study of T cells expressing NK-cell markers. TCRdb reprocessed the 5' RACE reads, with one entry per CDR3 protein and no DNA. Recorded for this sample: over 150,000 distinct CDR3 sequences. Sequenced sample: blood T cells: a sorted CD56 or NKG2C T cell subset, CD4+ or CD8+ T cells, or bulk PBMC T cells (not recorded which). The receptors shown here come from a woman between 45 and 65 years old in good health.

The chain joins TRBV2 to TRBJ2-3; TCRdb outputs TRBD2, but without DNA this stays unchecked. Germline V gives CDR1 SNHLY, CDR2 FYNNEI. The CDR3 runs to 12 residues. CDR3 region: CASSDPPDTQYF.

The V and J genes are TRBV3-1 and TRBJ2-1; TCRdb designates TRBD2, a call that cannot be tested without DNA. The V gene's germline CDR1 is LGHDT and CDR2 YNNKEL (reference sequence). CDR3 length: 15 residues. The CDR3 here is CASSLGLAGAREQFF.

The chain has TRBV4-2 and TRBJ1-2; TCRdb's assignment of TRBD1 cannot be checked, as there is no DNA. The germline V gene has CDR1 LGHNA and CDR2 YNFKEQ. The CDR3 extends over 17 amino acids. This CDR3 is CASSPQYPQGGNYGYTF.

The chain combines TRBV3-1 with TRBJ1-1. The germline V gene has CDR1 LGHDT and CDR2 YNNKEL (reference sequence). There are 16 residues in the CDR3. The CDR3 region is CASSQVSESMNTEAFF.

The chain combines TRBV3-1 with TRBJ2-7; TCRdb indicates TRBD1, and absent DNA this call remains unverified. Per the germline V gene, CDR1 is LGHDT and CDR2 is YNNKEL (reference sequence). The length of the CDR3 is 15 residues. Here the CDR3 reads CASSPVDSSIYEQYF.

The rearrangement uses TRBV12-3 or TRBV12-4 and TRBJ2-3; with no DNA, the TCRdb D assignment of TRBD1 cannot be verified. The CDR3 loop spans 17 amino acids. The CDR3 loop is CASTPPWGSGDTDTQYF.

This rearrangement joins TRBV12-3 or TRBV12-4 to TRBJ2-1; TCRdb reports TRBD2, a call that lacks DNA to check it against. This CDR3 spans 17 amino acids. CDR3 residues: CASRPYGTSGDYNEQFF.

The chain combines TRBV7-9 with TRBJ2-7; TCRdb selects TRBD1, and the lack of DNA leaves this call unchecked. The germline V gene has CDR1 SEHNR and CDR2 FQNEAQ (reference sequence). The CDR3 extends over 15 amino acids. The CDR3: CASSAPRSGRYEQYF.

The chain joins TRBV29-1 to TRBJ2-3; the TCRdb D gene call, TRBD2, has no DNA to confirm it. This CDR3 comprises 20 residues. Germline V gene sequence: CDR1 SQVTM, CDR2 ANQGSEA. The CDR3 sequence: CSVVGGQGVAGGPSTDTQYF.

This chain links TRBV7-8 with TRBJ2-3; TCRdb picks TRBD1, but there is no DNA to check that call. The CDR3 is 17 amino acids. Germline CDR1 and CDR2: SGHVS and FQNEAQ. This CDR3 is CASSLSTGATSTDTQYF.

The V and J genes are TRBV15 and TRBJ2-1; the D gene TCRdb calls, TRBD1, cannot be checked with no DNA. Germline CDR1 LNHNV, CDR2 YYDKDF (reference sequence). CDR3 length equals 14 residues. CDR3 region: CATSRDDGADEQFF.

V usage is TRBV2 and J usage is TRBJ2-7; lacking DNA, the TRBD2 call made by TCRdb goes unchecked. The germline V gene encodes CDR1 SNHLY and CDR2 FYNNEI. The length of the CDR3 is 14 residues. CDR3 sequence: CASRGLAGAYEQYF.

This chain joins TRBV20-1 and TRBJ2-7; TCRdb gives TRBD2 as the D gene, but with no DNA this cannot be confirmed. CDR1 and CDR2 from the germline V gene are DFQATT and SNEGSKA (reference sequence). This CDR3 has 14 residues. CDR3 loop: CSAREDGRVYEQYF.

The chain links TRBV2 to TRBJ1-2; checking the TCRdb D call of TRBD1 is not possible without DNA. The length of the CDR3 is 16 residues. Germline V gene lookup returns CDR1 SNHLY and CDR2 FYNNEI. The CDR3: CASRPLGLSINYGYTF.

The chain combines TRBV27 with TRBJ2-5; the D gene TCRdb calls, TRBD1, cannot be checked with no DNA. Germline CDR1 and CDR2: MNHEY and SMNVEV (reference sequence). The CDR3 is 17 residues long. CDR3 sequence: CASSPIGAHGQQETQYF.

The gene calls are TRBV12-3 or TRBV12-4 and TRBJ2-3; TCRdb designates TRBD2, a call that cannot be tested without DNA. The CDR3 consists of 17 residues. This chain's CDR3 is CASSLRLAGGGTDTQYF.

The CDR3 loop is CASSQETTPDEQFF. This chain joins TRBV3-1 and TRBJ2-1. CDR1 is LGHDT, CDR2 YNNKEL, per germline (reference sequence). This CDR3 region has 14 residues.

The genes are TRBV12-3 or TRBV12-4 and TRBJ2-1; TCRdb selects TRBD1, and the lack of DNA leaves this call unchecked. This CDR3 has 16 residues. CDR3 residues: CASSSPGRDSYNEQFF.

The chain joins TRBV7-9 to TRBJ2-1; lacking DNA, the TRBD1 call made by TCRdb goes unchecked. This CDR3 has 15 residues. The germline CDR1 and CDR2 sequences are SEHNR and FQNEAQ (reference sequence). The CDR3: CASSPRQGIHNEQFF.

The V and J genes are TRBV7-9 and TRBJ2-5. The CDR3 is 14 residues long. Per germline, CDR1 SEHNR and CDR2 FQNEAQ (reference sequence). The CDR3 protein is CASSPDIDQETQYF.

The CDR3 is CASSYNQRYEQFF. V is TRBV5-1 and J is TRBJ2-1; without DNA, the TCRdb call of TRBD2 cannot be checked. Germline CDR1 and CDR2: SGHRS and YFSETQ. This CDR3 is 13 amino acids long.

The V call is TRBV7-9, the J call TRBJ2-7; TCRdb proposes TRBD2, but this gene call is untestable without DNA. Germline-derived CDR1 and CDR2 are SEHNR and FQNEAQ (reference sequence). The CDR3 length is 14 residues. Here the CDR3 reads CASSFRSGSYEQYF.

V is TRBV11-2 and J is TRBJ2-7; the TCRdb call, TRBD2, lacks DNA for checking. This CDR3 spans 15 amino acids. CDR1 and CDR2 (germline): SGHAT, FQNNGV. The CDR3 protein is CASASLAGGKNEQYF.

The chain has TRBV20-1 and TRBJ1-2; TCRdb's D gene call, TRBD1, goes unchecked for lack of DNA. The CDR3 length is 13 residues. Germline values: CDR1 DFQATT, CDR2 SNEGSKA (reference sequence). CDR3: CSARDRVDYGYTF.

This chain uses TRBV27 with TRBJ2-3; the D gene TCRdb calls, TRBD1, cannot be checked with no DNA. CDR3 length: 16 amino acids. CDR1 is MNHEY and CDR2 is SMNVEV in the germline V gene (reference sequence). The CDR3 is CASLPPGPGSTDTQYF.

This chain uses TRBV27 with TRBJ2-5; with no DNA, the TCRdb D assignment of TRBD1 cannot be verified. The CDR3 contains 13 residues. Germline V gene sequence: CDR1 MNHEY, CDR2 SMNVEV (reference sequence). The CDR3 sequence: CASTPSGSETQYF.

V usage is TRBV2 and J usage is TRBJ2-2; TCRdb indicates TRBD2, and absent DNA this call remains unverified. This CDR3 contains 13 residues. Germline V gene lookup returns CDR1 SNHLY and CDR2 FYNNEI. The CDR3 here is CASGTSNTGELFF.